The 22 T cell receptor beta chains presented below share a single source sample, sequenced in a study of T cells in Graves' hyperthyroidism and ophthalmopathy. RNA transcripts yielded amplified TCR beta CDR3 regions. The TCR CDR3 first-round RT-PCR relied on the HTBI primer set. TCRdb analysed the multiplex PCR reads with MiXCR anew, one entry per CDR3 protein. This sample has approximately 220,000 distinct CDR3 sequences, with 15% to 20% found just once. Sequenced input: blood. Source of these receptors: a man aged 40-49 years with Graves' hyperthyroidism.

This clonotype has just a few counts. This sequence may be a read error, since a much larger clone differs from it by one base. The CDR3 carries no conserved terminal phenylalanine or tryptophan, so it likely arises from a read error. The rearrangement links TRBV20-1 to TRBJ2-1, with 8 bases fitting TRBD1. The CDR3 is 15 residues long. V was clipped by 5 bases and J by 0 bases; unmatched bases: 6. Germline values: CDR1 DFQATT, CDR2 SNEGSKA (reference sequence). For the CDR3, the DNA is TGCAGTGCTGGTAACGGACAGGGCTCCTACAATGAGCAGTTCTCC. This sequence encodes CSAGNGQGSYNEQFS.

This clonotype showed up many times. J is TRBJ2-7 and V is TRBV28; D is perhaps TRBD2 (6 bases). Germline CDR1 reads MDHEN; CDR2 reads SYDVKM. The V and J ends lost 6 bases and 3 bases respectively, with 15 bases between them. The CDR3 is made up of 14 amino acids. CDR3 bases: TGTGCCAGCAGCTCACAGGTGGAGGGCTACGAGCAGTACTTC. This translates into CASSSQVEGYEQYF. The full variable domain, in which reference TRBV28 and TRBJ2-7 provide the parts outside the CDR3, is DVKVTQSSRYLVKRTGEKVFLECVQDMDHENMFWYRQDPGLGLRLIYFSYDVKMKEKGDIPEGYSVSREKKERFSLILESASTNQTSMYLCASSSQVEGYEQYFGPGTRLTVT.

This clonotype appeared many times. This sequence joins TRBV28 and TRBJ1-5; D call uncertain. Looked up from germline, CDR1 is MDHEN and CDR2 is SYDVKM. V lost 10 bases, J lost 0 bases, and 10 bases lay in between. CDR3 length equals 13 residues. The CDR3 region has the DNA TGTGCCACCCGTCCGAATAGCAATCAGCCCCAGCATTTT. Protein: CATRPNSNQPQHF.

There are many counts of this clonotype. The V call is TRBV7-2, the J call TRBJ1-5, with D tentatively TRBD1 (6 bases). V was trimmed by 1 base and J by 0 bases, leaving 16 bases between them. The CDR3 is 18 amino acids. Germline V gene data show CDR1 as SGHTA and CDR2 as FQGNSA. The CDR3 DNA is TGTGCCAGCAGCTTAGGGGGTGGGGGGGCGTATAGCAATCAGCCCCAGCATTTT. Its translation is CASSLGGGGAYSNQPQHF.

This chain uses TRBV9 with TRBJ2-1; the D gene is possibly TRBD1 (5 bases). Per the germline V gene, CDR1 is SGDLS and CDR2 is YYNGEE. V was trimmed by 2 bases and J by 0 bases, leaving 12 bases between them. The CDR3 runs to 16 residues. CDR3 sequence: CASSVQGTFSYNEQFF. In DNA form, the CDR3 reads TGTGCCAGCAGCGTGCAGGGTACCTTCTCCTACAATGAGCAGTTCTTC. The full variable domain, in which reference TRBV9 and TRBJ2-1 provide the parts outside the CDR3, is DSGVTQTPKHLITATGQRVTLRCSPRSGDLSVYWYQQSLDQGLQFLIQYYNGEERAKGNILERFSAQQFPDLHSELNLSSLELGDSALYFCASSVQGTFSYNEQFFGPGTRLTVL.

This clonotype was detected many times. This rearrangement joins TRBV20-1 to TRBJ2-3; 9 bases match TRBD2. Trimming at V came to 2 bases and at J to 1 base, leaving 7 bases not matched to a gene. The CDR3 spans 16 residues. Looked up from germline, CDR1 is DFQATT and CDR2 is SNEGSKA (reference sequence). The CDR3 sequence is CSARSGLAEGTDTQYF. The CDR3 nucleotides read TGCAGTGCTAGATCGGGACTAGCTGAAGGCACAGATACGCAGTATTTT.

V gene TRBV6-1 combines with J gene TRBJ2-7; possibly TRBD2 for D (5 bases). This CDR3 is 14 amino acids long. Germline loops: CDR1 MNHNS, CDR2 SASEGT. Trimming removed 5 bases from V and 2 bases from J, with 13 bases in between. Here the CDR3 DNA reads TGTGCCAGCAGTCCACGGGGTGTAACCTACGAGCAGTACTTC. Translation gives CASSPRGVTYEQYF.

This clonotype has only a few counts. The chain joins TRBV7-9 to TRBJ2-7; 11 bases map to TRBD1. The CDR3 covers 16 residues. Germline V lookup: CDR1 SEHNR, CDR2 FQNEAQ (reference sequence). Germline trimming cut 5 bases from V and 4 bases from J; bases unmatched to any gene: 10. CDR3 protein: CASSNRGTGGTYEQYF. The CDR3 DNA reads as TGTGCCAGCAGCAACAGGGGGACAGGGGGGACATACGAGCAGTACTTC.

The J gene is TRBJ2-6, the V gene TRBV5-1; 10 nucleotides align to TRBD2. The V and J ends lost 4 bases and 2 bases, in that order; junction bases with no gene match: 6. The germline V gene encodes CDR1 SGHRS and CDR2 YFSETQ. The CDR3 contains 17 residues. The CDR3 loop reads CASSLGAGGAGANVLTF. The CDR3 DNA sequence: TGCGCCAGCAGCCTGGGAGCGGGGGGGGCTGGGGCCAACGTCCTGACTTTC. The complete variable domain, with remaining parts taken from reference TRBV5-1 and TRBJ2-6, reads KAGVTQTPRYLIKTRGQQVTLSCSPISGHRSVSWYQQTPGQGLQFLFEYFSETQRNKGNFPGRFSGRQFSNSRSEMNVSTLELGDSALYLCASSLGAGGAGANVLTFGAGSRLTVL.

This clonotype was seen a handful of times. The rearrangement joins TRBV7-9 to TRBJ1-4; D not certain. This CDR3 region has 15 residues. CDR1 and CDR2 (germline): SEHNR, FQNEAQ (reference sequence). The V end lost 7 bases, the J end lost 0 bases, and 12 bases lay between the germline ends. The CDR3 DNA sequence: TGTGCCAGCACCCTGGGGAGCACAACTAATGAAAAACTGTTTTTT. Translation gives CASTLGSTTNEKLFF.

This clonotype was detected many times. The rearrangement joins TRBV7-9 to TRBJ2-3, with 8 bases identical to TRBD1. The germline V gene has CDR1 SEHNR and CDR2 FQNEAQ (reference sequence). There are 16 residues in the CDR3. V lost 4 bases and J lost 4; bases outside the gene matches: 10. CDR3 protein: CASSSTFDRGADTQYF. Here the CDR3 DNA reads TGTGCCAGCAGCTCCACCTTCGACAGGGGCGCAGATACGCAGTATTTT.

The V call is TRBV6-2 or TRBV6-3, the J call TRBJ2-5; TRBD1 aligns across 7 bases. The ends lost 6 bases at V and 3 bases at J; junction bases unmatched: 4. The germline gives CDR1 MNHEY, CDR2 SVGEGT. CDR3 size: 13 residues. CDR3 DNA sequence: TGTGCCAGCAGGGGGACAGAGAAAGAGACCCAGTACTTC. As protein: CASRGTEKETQYF.

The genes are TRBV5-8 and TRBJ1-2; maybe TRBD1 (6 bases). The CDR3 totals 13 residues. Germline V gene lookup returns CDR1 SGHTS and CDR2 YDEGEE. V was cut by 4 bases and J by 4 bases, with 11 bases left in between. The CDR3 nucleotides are TGTGCCAGCAGCGAGGGACACCGCTATGGCTACACCTTC. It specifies CASSEGHRYGYTF.

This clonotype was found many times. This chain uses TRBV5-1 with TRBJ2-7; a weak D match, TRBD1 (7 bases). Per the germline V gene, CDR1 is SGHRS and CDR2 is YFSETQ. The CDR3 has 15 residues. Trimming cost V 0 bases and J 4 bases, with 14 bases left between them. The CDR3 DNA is TGCGCCAGCAGCTTGGCCCCTCAGGGGGGTTACGAGCAGTACTTC. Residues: CASSLAPQGGYEQYF.

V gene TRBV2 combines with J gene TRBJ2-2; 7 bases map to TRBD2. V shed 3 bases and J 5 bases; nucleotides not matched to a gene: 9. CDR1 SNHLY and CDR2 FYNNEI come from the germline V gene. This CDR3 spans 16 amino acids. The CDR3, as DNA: TGTGCCAGCAGTGATCTAACGGGGGGTTTTACCGGGGAGCTGTTTTTT. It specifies CASSDLTGGFTGELFF.

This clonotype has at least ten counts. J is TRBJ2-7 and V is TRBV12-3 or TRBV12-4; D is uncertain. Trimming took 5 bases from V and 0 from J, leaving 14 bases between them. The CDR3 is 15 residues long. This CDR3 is CASSNNREYSYEQYF. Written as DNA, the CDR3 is TGTGCCAGCAGTAACAACCGAGAATACTCCTACGAGCAGTACTTC.

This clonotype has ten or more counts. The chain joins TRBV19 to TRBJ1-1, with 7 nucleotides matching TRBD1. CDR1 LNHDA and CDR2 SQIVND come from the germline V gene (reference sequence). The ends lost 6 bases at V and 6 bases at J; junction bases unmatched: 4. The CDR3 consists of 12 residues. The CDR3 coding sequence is TGTGCCAGTAGGTACAGGGGCTCTGAAGCTTTCTTT. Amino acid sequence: CASRYRGSEAFF.

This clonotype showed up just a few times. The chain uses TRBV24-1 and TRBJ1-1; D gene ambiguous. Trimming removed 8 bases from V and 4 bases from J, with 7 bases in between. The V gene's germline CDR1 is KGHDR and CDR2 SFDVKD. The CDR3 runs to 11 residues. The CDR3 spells CATKEGTEAFF. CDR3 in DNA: TGTGCCACCAAGGAAGGCACTGAAGCTTTCTTT.

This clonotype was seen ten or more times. CDR3 coding DNA: TGTGCCACCAGGCCCGGACAGTCTGATGGCTACACCTTC. This encodes CATRPGQSDGYTF. The V call is TRBV15, the J call TRBJ1-2; D perhaps matches TRBD1 (6 bases). There are 13 residues in the CDR3. Germline V gene data show CDR1 as LNHNV and CDR2 as YYDKDF (reference sequence). V lost 6 bases and J lost 6, with 14 bases in between.

This CDR3 is CASSYPSGTFLTEAFF. CDR3 nucleotide sequence: TGTGCCAGCAGTTACCCATCCGGGACATTTCTCACTGAAGCTTTCTTT. The chain combines TRBV6-2 or TRBV6-3 with TRBJ1-1; D is perhaps TRBD1 (6 bases). The CDR3 consists of 16 residues. V lost 2 bases and J 4 bases, leaving 17 bases between the germline ends. The germline V gene encodes CDR1 MNHEY and CDR2 SVGEGT.

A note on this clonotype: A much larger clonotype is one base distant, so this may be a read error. Here the CDR3 reads CAARSQERANEKLFF. In nucleotides, the CDR3 is TGTGCCGCCCGGTCTCAGGAGAGGGCTAATGAAAAACTGTTTTTT. This chain connects TRBV10-3 to TRBJ1-4; no firm D call. Germline V gene data show CDR1 as ENHRY and CDR2 as SYGVKD. Trimming pared 11 bases from V and 3 bases from J, leaving 19 bases between. There are 15 residues in the CDR3.

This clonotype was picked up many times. For the CDR3, the DNA is TGTGCCAGCAGCCCCCTGTCGGGACAGGTCGTCAGCACAGATACGCAGTATTTT. It codes for CASSPLSGQVVSTDTQYF. This chain links TRBV7-9 with TRBJ2-3; 8 nucleotides match TRBD1. V shed 5 bases and J 0 bases; nucleotides not matched to a gene: 13. CDR1 and CDR2 (germline): SEHNR, FQNEAQ (reference sequence). This CDR3 has 18 amino acids.